A selection of T cell receptor beta chains follows, all from one sample in a study of vaccination effects on CD4 cells after COVID-19. These TCRs' antigens remain unknown. Some clones are missing from TCRdb's copy, which holds only in-frame ones; the method was immunoSEQ multiplex PCR. The sample shows fewer than 65,000 clones, approximately 71% of them seen only once. The sequencing used CD4+ T cells from PBMCs cultured with HCoV-OC43 spike peptides, collected before COVID-19 vaccination. These receptors came from a human donor who received a COVID-19 vaccine. Both conserved end residues are part of each CDR3. The order of the fields is J gene, D gene, V gene, clone size, CDR3 DNA, CDR3 protein. D genes are given only for firm matches. Size is stated for part of the rows, as once, few or many counts, or as a class when the clone is expanded.

>TRBJ2-5|TRBD1|TRBV29-1|.
TGCAGCGTTGAGTGGTACAGGGGGCTACAGACCCAGTACTTC
CSVEWYRGLQTQYF
>TRBJ2-3|.|TRBV6-1|.
TGTGCCAGCAGTGAAGCGCTTAGTGCAGATACGCAGTATTTT
CASSEALSADTQYF
>TRBJ1-1|.|TRBV9|.
TGTGCCAGCAGCGACAGGACGGTGAACACTGAAGCTTTCTTT
CASSDRTVNTEAFF
>TRBJ2-5|TRBD2|TRBV5-1|.
TGCGCCAGCAGCTTGGGGACTAGCGGGTTGGAGACCCAGTACTTC
CASSLGTSGLETQYF
>TRBJ1-4|TRBD1|TRBV4-3|.
TGCGCCAGCAGCCGCGGACAGGCTGAAAAACTGTTTTTT
CASSRGQAEKLFF
>TRBJ2-5|.|TRBV5-1|.
TGCGCCAGCAGCTTGGATGGGGCCATTACCCAAGAGACCCAGTACTTC
CASSLDGAITQETQYF
>TRBJ1-2|TRBD1|TRBV3-1/TRBV3-2|.
TGTGCCAGCAGCCGGCGGGACAGAGACTATGGCTACACCTTC
CASSRRDRDYGYTF
>TRBJ2-2|.|TRBV5-6|.
TGTGCCAGCAGTCCCAGTGGTAGCCCGAACACCGGGGAGCTGTTTTTT
CASSPSGSPNTGELFF
>TRBJ1-6|TRBD1|TRBV20-1|few
TGCAGTGCTAGGACAGGGTTTACCCTCCACTTT
CSARTGFTLHF
>TRBJ2-3|.|TRBV5-1|.
TGCGCCAGCAGCTCGGGGGGCCGCACAGATACGCAGTATTTT
CASSSGGRTDTQYF
>TRBJ1-4|.|TRBV30|.
TGTGCCTGTTCTAAAGAAAAACTGTTTTTT
CACSKEKLFF
>TRBJ1-5|TRBD1|TRBV29-1|.
TGCAGCGTTCGGACAGGGAGCAATCAGCCCCAGCATTTT
CSVRTGSNQPQHF
>TRBJ2-4|.|TRBV6-4|.
TGTGCCAGCAGTGAACAGGAGTGTTTAGCCAAAAACATTCAGTACTTC
CASSEQECLAKNIQYF
>TRBJ2-6|.|TRBV24-1|.
TGTGCCACCAGTGGGGGGCCTGGGGCCAACGTCCTGACTTTC
CATSGGPGANVLTF
>TRBJ1-4|.|TRBV5-1|.
TGCGCCAGCAGCCGGAGACTGGGTGAAAAACTGTTTTTT
CASSRRLGEKLFF
>TRBJ1-1|TRBD1|TRBV29-1|.
TGCAGCGTTGTAAAGGGACAGGGGACTGAAGCTTTCTTT
CSVVKGQGTEAFF
>TRBJ2-6|.|TRBV19|.
TGTGCCAGTAGCATTGGGGTGGCTGGGGCCAACGTCCTGACTTTC
CASSIGVAGANVLTF
>TRBJ2-3|.|TRBV5-1|.
TGCGCCAGCAGCTTCACCCTCGGCACAGATACGCAGTATTTT
CASSFTLGTDTQYF
>TRBJ2-6|.|TRBV18|once
TGTGCCAGCTCACCTTTACAGGGTCCCTCTGGGGCCAACGTCCTGACTTTC
CASSPLQGPSGANVLTF
>TRBJ2-1|TRBD2|TRBV9|.
TGTGCCAGCAGCGTAGAGGCGGGGGAAGACAATGAGCAGTTCTTC
CASSVEAGEDNEQFF
>TRBJ1-2|TRBD1|TRBV12-3/TRBV12-4|once
TGTGCCAGCAGCACTGGACAGGGACGTGGCTACACCTTC
CASSTGQGRGYTF
>TRBJ1-3|.|TRBV2|.
TGTGCCTGGAAGAGGGGAGGTGGAAACACCATATATTTT
CAWKRGGGNTIYF
>TRBJ1-1|.|TRBV6-5|.
TGTGCCAGCAGTTACGGGGGGGCTCCCGGGAACACTGAAGCTTTCTTT
CASSYGGAPGNTEAFF
>TRBJ1-2|TRBD1|TRBV5-5|.
TGTGCCAGCAGCTTCGGACAGGGTTATGGCTACACCTTC
CASSFGQGYGYTF
>TRBJ1-5|.|TRBV2|.
TGTGCCAGCAGTGGGCTGACTCCTACAAGTCAGCCCCAGCATTTT
CASSGLTPTSQPQHF
>TRBJ2-1|TRBD2|TRBV11-2|.
TGTGCCAGCACCATGCAGGGACTAGCGACCAATGAGCAGTTCTTC
CASTMQGLATNEQFF
>TRBJ2-6|.|TRBV15|.
TGTGCCACCAGCAGGAGGGGGGCTGGGGCCAACGTCCTGACTTTC
CATSRRGAGANVLTF
>TRBJ2-5|TRBD2|TRBV28|.
TGTGCCAGCAGCCCCGGGACTAGCGGGGGGGAAGAGACCCAGTACTTC
CASSPGTSGGEETQYF
>TRBJ2-1|.|TRBV23-1|.
TGCGCCAGCAGTCAGTCAAACAGTACATCCTACAATGAGCAGTTCTTC
CASSQSNSTSYNEQFF
>TRBJ2-3|.|TRBV11-2|.
TGTGCCAGCAGCTTAGTGGGGCAGTTCATTAATACGCAGTATTTT
CASSLVGQFINTQYF
>TRBJ2-2|.|TRBV5-1|.
TGCGCCAGCAGCGTCAAAACAATACAGAACACCGGGGAGCTGTTTTTT
CASSVKTIQNTGELFF
>TRBJ1-2|TRBD1|TRBV2|few
TGTGCCAGCAGTGAAAGTTTGGGACAGGAGGGCTACACCTTC
CASSESLGQEGYTF
>TRBJ1-1|.|TRBV6-4|.
TGTGCCAGCAGTGATGGGTCTGGCGCTGAAGCTTTCTTT
CASSDGSGAEAFF
>TRBJ2-6|.|TRBV5-4|.
TGTGCCAGCAGCTCCACTAGAGACTCTGGGGCCAACGTCCTGACTTTC
CASSSTRDSGANVLTF
>TRBJ2-3|.|TRBV5-1|.
TGCGCCAGCAGCTTGGCATCCCTAGTAACTAGCACAGATACGCAGTATTTT
CASSLASLVTSTDTQYF
>TRBJ1-1|.|TRBV24-1|.
TGTGCCACCAGTGACCCTATGAACACTGAAGCTTTCTTT
CATSDPMNTEAFF
>TRBJ2-6|.|TRBV6-6|.
TGTGCCAGCAGGCCCGGTGGGAGTGGGGCCAACGTCCTGACTTTC
CASRPGGSGANVLTF
>TRBJ2-2|.|TRBV6-1|.
TGTGCCAGCAGTGAATATCCCGGGGAGCTGTTTTTT
CASSEYPGELFF
>TRBJ1-1|.|TRBV5-8|.
TGTGCCAGCAGCTCCCTGCGGGCAGGGACAAACACTGAAGCTTTCTTT
CASSSLRAGTNTEAFF
>TRBJ2-2|TRBD2|TRBV5-1|few
TGCGCCAGCAGCTTGGCGTTGCGGGGGAAGGACGGGGAGCTGTTTTTT
CASSLALRGKDGELFF
>TRBJ2-3|.|TRBV7-3|.
TGTGCCAGCAGCTCCCACAGCACAGATACGCAGTATTTT
CASSSHSTDTQYF
>TRBJ2-1|TRBD1|TRBV7-3|.
TGTGCCAGCAGCTTAATTCCGGACAGGGGGGGTAATGAGCAGTTCTTC
CASSLIPDRGGNEQFF
>TRBJ1-4|.|TRBV6-1|.
TGTGCCAGCAGTGAAGGCGGGACGGGGTGGCTTTTT
CASSEGGTGWLF
>TRBJ2-1|.|TRBV6-5|.
TGTGCCAGCAGACCTACGTTCCGGAATGAGCAGTTCTTC
CASRPTFRNEQFF
>TRBJ2-1|TRBD2|TRBV7-9|.
TGTGCCAGCAGCCCCGGGACTAACCACAATGAGCAGTTCTTC
CASSPGTNHNEQFF
>TRBJ1-1|.|TRBV6-6|.
TGTGCCAGCAGTTACAAGGGTTTGGGAAGGACTGAAGCTTTCTTT
CASSYKGLGRTEAFF
>TRBJ1-1|.|TRBV5-1|.
TGCGCCAGCAGCGGCGGGACCGTAAGAAACACTGAAGCTTTCTTT
CASSGGTVRNTEAFF
>TRBJ1-6|TRBD1|TRBV6-5|.
TGTGCCAGCAGCCGGGACAGCGGACGTAATTCACCCCTCCACTTT
CASSRDSGRNSPLHF